The sequence of this TCR beta chain was determined in a study of blood T cells in healthy people across ages. The V gene end was trimmed by 6 bases and the J gene end by 3 bases; junction bases not matched to a gene: 11. The CDR3 length is 16 residues. This clonotype showed up just a few times. The authors ran a second PCR of roughly 6 to 12 cycles using a sample-barcoded 5' primer and a J-beta primer mix. One entry per CDR3 protein, called by TCRdb with MiXCR from the 5' RACE reads. This table holds about 800,000 distinct CDR3 sequences, about 47% found once. The source is a man at least 80 years old in good health. Sequences were obtained from blood. This rearrangement joins TRBV12-3 or TRBV12-4 to TRBJ2-3; 8 bases match TRBD2. The CDR3 protein is CASRPTPGLGTDTQYF. The CDR3 DNA is TGTGCCAGCAGGCCTACCCCGGGACTAGGGACAGATACGCAGTATTTT.